This T cell receptor beta chain was observed in a study of blood T cell repertoires in COVID-19 (dated by TCRdb to 2018 to 2021). Study-wide context: The collaborator samples originated in the United States, Italy and Spain and spanned the acute and convalescent phases of COVID-19. The repertoires were made available in a free public database intended to serve as a resource for research on the immune response to SARS-CoV-2. Deeply sampled blood TCRbeta repertoires from subjects exposed to, actively infected with, or recovered from COVID-19 were included in the dataset. The samples were drawn from the first 160 participants of the ongoing ImmuneRACE study and from roughly 1,300 subjects provided by 6 global collaborators. The sample metadata nearly always contained a de-identified subject ID, COVID-19 status, age in years and sex. The material from the prospective study consisted of cDNA or gDNA derived from T cells, B-cell-depleted T cells, or PBMCs. Where available, HLA class I and class II types were obtained from metadata supplied by the sample provider rather than from assay-based typing.

The CDR3 sequence holds 14 residues, the cysteine and valine included. Solely the CDR3 DNA is kept, with 42 bases framed from the first base. V is pared back by 3 bases and J by 4 bases, with 13 bases lying between the germline termini. According to the germline V gene (reference sequence), CDR1 reads SSHAT and CDR2 reads FNYEAQ. The immunoSEQ Assay, a bias-controlled multiplex PCR, was used to amplify TCRbeta CDR3 regions from genomic DNA. The paper's processing steps were these. Within the assay, amplification of reference gene primers was used to estimate how many nucleated cells each sample contained. Sequence reads were collapsed and filtered to measure the absolute abundance of every unique TCRbeta CDR3 rearrangement. For each sample, productive Simpson clonality was calculated as the square root of Simpson's diversity index over productive rearrangements. In its TCRdb copy, this immuneACCESS table keeps in-frame sequences only and misses some clones. Where compared with another copy, unresolved V genes explain less than half of these, and the others have no known cause. The D gene and trimming were derived from the DNA, and the V and J assignments and clone size from that table. Here the sample has around 150,000 clones; 65% to 80% occur a single time. About 15% of the sample comes from the top ten.

Collaborating institutions collected whole blood in K2EDTA tubes following their own protocols. Collaborator samples were shipped for TCRbeta analysis as frozen whole blood, isolated PBMCs, or DNA extracted from either sample type. Note on this clone: What antigen it recognizes has not been identified. Nothing much larger sits one base from this clone, and base qualities are not available.

On the study overall, not on this receptor specifically: The quantity of clinical and demographic metadata differed by source and by participant and was supplied without curation.

The rearrangement joined TRBV7-7 to TRBJ2-7; a tentative D call is TRBD2 (7 bases match). The sample taken for sequencing was peripheral blood. The sequence came from a man aged 50 to 59 with acute or convalescent COVID-19. In nucleotide form, the sequence is TGTGCCAGCAGCTTTGCGGGGGCCCTTTACGAGCAGTACGTC. Translated, it reads CASSFAGALYEQYV.